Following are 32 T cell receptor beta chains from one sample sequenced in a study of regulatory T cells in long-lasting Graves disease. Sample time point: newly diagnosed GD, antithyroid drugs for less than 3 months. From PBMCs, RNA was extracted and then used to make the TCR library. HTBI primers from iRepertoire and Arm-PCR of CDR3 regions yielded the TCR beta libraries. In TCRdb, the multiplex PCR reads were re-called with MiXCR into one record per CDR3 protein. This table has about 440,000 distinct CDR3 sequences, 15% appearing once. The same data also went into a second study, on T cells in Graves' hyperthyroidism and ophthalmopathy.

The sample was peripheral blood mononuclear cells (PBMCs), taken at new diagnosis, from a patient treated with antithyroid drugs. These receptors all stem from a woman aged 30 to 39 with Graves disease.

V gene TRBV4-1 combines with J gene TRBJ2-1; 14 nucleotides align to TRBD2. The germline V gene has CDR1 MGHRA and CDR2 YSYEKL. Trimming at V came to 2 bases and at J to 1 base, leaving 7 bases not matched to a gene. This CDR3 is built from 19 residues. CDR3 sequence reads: CASSQPGLAGGLSYNEQFF. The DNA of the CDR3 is TGCGCCAGCAGCCAACCTGGACTAGCGGGAGGTCTATCCTACAATGAGCAGTTCTTC.

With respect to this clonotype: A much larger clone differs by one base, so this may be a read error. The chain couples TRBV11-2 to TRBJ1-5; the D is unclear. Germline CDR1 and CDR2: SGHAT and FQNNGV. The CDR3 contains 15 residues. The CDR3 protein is CVSSLGLGPNQPQHF. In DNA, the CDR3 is TGTGTCAGCAGCTTAGGGCTCGGTCCGAATCAGCCCCAGCATTTT.

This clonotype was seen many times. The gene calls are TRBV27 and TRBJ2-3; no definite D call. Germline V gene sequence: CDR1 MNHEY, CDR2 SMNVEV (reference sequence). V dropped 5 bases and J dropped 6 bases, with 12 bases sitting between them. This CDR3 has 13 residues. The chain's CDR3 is CASSPSIWDTQYF. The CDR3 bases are TGTGCCAGCAGTCCCTCGATTTGGGATACGCAGTATTTT.

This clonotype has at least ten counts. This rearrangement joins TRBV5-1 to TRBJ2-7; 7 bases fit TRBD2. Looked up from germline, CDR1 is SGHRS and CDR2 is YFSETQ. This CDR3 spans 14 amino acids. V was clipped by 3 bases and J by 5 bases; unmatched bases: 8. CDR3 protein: CASSWGGGSDEQYF. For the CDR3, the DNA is TGCGCCAGCAGCTGGGGGGGAGGGAGCGACGAGCAGTACTTC.

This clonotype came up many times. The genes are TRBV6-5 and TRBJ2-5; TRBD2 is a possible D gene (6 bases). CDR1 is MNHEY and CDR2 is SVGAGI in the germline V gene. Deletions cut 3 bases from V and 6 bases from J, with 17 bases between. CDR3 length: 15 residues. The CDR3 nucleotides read TGTGCCAGCAGTTATGGGGGAACTAGCACTAAGACCCAGTACTTC. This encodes CASSYGGTSTKTQYF.

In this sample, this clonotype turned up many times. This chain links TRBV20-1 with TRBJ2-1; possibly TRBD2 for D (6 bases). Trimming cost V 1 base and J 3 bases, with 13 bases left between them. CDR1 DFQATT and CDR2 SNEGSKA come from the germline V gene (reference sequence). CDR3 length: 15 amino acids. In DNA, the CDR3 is TGCAGTGCTAGAGCCCGGGACTGGAACTACAATGAGCAGTTCTTC. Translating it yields CSARARDWNYNEQFF.

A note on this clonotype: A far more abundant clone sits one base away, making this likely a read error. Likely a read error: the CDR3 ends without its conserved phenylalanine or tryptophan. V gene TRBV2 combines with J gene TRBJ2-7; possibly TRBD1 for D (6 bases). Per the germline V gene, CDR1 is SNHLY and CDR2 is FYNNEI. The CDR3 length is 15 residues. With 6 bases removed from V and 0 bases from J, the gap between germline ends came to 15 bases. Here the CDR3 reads CASREDRLSSYEQYL. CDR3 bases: TGTGCCAGCAGGGAGGACAGACTCAGCTCCTACGAGCAGTACCTC.

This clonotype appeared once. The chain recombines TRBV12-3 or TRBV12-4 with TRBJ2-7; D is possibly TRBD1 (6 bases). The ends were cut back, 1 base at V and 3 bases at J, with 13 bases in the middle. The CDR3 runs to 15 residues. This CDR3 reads CASSLGLPQGYEQYF. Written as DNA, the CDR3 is TGTGCCAGCAGTTTAGGGCTCCCACAGGGCTACGAGCAGTACTTC.

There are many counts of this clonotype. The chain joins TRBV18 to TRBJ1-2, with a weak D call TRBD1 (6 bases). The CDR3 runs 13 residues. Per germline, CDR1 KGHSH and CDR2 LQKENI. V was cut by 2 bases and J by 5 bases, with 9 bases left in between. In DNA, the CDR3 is TGTGCCAGCTCACCAAACCAGGGGTATGGCTACACCTTC. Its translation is CASSPNQGYGYTF.

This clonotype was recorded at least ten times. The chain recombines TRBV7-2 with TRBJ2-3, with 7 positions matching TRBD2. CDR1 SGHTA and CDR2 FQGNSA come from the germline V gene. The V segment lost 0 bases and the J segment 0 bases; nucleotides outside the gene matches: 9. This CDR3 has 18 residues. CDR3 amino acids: CASSLAGGGPGSTDTQYF. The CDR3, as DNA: TGTGCCAGCAGCTTAGCTGGGGGAGGGCCTGGGAGCACAGATACGCAGTATTTT.

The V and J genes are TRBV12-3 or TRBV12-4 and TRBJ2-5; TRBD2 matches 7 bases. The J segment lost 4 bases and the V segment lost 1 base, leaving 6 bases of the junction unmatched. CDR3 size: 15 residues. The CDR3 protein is CASSLGGRGLETQYF. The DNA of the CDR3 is TGTGCCAGCAGTTTAGGCGGGAGAGGTTTAGAGACCCAGTACTTC.

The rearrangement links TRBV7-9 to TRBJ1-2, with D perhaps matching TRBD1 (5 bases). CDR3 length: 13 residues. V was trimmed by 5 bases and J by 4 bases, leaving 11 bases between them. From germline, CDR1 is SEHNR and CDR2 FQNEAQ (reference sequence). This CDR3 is CASSGSGTYGYTF. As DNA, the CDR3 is TGTGCCAGCAGCGGTTCAGGGACCTATGGCTACACCTTC.

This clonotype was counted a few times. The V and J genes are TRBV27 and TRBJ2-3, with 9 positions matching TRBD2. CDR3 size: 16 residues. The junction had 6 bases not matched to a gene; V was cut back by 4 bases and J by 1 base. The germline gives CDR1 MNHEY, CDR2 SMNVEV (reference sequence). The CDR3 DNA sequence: TGTGCCAGCAGTTACAGGGGCGGGAGGGGCACAGATACGCAGTATTTT. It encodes CASSYRGGRGTDTQYF.

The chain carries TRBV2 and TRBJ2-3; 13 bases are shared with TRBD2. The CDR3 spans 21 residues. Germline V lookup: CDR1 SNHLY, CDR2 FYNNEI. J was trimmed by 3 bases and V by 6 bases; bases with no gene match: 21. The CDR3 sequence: CASRFPGTAGTSGKLTDTQYF. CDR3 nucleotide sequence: TGTGCCAGCAGGTTTCCCGGGACAGCCGGGACTAGCGGGAAGCTGACAGATACGCAGTATTTT.

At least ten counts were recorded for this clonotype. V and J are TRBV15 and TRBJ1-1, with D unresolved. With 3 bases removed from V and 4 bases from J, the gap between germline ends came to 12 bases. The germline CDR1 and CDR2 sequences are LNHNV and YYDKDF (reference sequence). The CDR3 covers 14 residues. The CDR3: CATSSGGPSTEAFF. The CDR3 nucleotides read TGTGCCACCAGCAGTGGTGGGCCGAGCACTGAAGCTTTCTTT.

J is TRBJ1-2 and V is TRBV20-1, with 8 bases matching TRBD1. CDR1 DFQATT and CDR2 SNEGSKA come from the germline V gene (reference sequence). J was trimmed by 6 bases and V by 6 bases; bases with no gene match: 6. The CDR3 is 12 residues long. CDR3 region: CSAWTGMHGYTF. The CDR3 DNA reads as TGCAGTGCATGGACAGGGATGCATGGCTACACCTTC.

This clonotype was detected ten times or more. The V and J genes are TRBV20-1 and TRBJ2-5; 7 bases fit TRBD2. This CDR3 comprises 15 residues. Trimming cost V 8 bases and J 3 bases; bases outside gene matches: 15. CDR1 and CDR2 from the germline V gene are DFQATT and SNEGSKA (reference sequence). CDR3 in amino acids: CSSDRLAGGKETQYF. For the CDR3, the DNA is TGCAGTTCCGATCGACTAGCTGGGGGTAAAGAGACCCAGTACTTC.

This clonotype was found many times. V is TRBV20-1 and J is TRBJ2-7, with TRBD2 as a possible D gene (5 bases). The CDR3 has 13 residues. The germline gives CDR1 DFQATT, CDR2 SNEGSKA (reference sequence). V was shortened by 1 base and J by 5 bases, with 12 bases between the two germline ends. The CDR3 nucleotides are TGCAGTGCTAGAGTGCCGGGATTCGACGAGCAGTACTTC. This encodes CSARVPGFDEQYF.

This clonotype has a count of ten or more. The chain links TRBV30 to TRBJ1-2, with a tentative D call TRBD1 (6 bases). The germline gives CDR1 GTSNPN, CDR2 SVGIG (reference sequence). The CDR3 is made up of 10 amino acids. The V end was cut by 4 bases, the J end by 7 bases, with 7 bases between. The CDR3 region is CAWKGGGYTF. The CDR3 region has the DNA TGTGCCTGGAAAGGGGGTGGCTACACCTTC.

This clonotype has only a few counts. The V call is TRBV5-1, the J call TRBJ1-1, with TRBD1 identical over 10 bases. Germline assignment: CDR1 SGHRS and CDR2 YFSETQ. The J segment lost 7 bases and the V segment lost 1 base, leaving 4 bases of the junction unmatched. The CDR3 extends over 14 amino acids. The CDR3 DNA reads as TGCGCCAGCAGCTTGTCACGGACAGGGGGTGAAGCTTTCTTT. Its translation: CASSLSRTGGEAFF.

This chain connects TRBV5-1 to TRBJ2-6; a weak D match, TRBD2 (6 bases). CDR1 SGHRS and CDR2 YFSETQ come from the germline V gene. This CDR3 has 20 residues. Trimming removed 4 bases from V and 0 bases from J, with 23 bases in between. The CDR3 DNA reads TGCGCCAGCAGCCCCAGGGTCGGCGGGACCAACAGCTCTGGGGCCAACGTCCTGACTTTC. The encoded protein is CASSPRVGGTNSSGANVLTF.

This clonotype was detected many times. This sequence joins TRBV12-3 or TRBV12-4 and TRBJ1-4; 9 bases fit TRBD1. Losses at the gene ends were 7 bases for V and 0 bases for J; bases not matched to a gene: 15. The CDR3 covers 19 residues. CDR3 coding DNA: TGTGCCAGCACCCGAATGACCGGGACAGGGAGAACAACTAATGAAAAACTGTTTTTT. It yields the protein CASTRMTGTGRTTNEKLFF.

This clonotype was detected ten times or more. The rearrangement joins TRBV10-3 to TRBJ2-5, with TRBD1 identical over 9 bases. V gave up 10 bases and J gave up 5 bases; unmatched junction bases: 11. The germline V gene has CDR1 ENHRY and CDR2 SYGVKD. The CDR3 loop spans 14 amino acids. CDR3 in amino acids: CASTGTGPGETQYF. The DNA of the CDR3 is TGTGCCAGTACCGGGACAGGGCCCGGGGAGACCCAGTACTTC.

CDR3 amino acids: CASRRGENSPLHF. The CDR3 bases are TGTGCCAGCAGGAGGGGGGAAAACTCACCCCTCCACTTT. The chain carries TRBV27 and TRBJ1-6; TRBD1 is a possible D gene (6 bases). The CDR3 totals 13 residues. V lost 6 bases and J lost 10, with 13 bases in between. Germline-derived CDR1 and CDR2 are MNHEY and SMNVEV (reference sequence).

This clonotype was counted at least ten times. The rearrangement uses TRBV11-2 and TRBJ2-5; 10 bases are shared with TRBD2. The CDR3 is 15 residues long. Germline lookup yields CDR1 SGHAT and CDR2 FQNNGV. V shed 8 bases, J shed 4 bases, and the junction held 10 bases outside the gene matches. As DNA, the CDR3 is TGTGCCAGCTCCCCCGGACTAGCGGCCGGAGAGACCCAGTACTTC. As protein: CASSPGLAAGETQYF.

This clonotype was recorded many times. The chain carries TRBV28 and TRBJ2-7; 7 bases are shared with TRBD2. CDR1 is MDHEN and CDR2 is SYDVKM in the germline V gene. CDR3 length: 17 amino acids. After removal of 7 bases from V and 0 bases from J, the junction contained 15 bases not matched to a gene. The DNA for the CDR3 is TGTGCCAGCAAAGGGATTCAGGCGGGAGACCTCTCCTACGAGCAGTACTTC. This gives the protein CASKGIQAGDLSYEQYF.

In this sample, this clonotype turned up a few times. Here the CDR3 reads CASSRFGGTSKYNEQFF. CDR3 bases: TGCGCCAGCAGCAGATTCGGGGGGACTAGCAAGTACAATGAGCAGTTCTTC. The V gene is TRBV10-2, the J gene TRBJ2-1, with 9 bases that match TRBD2. This CDR3 has 17 residues. Looked up from germline, CDR1 is WSHSY and CDR2 is SAAADI. The V gene end was trimmed by 6 bases and the J gene end by 4 bases; junction bases not matched to a gene: 13.

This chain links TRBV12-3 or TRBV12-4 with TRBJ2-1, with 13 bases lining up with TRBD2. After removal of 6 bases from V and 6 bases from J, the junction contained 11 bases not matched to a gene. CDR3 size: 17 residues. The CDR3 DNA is TGTGCCAGCAGCTCGTGGACTAGCGGGAGTATTATCAATGAGCAGTTCTTC. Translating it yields CASSSWTSGSIINEQFF.

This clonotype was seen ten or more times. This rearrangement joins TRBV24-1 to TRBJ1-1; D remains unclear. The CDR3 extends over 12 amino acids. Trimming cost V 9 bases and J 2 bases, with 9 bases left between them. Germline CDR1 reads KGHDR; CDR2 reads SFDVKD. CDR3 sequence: CATLRGNTEAFF. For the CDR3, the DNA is TGTGCCACCCTCCGGGGAAACACTGAAGCTTTCTTT.

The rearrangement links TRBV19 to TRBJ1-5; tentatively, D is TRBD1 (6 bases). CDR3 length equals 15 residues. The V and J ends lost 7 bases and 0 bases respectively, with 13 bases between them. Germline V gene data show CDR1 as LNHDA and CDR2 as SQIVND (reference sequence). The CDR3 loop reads CASKATGISNQPQHF. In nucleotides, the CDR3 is TGTGCCAGTAAGGCGACAGGAATTAGCAATCAGCCCCAGCATTTT.

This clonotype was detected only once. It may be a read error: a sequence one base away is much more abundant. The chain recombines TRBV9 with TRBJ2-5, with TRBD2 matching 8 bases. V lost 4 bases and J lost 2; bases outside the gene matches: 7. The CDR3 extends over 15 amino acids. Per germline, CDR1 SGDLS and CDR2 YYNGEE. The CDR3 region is CASSLAGGYQETQYF. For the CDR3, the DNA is TGTGCCAGCAGCCTAGCGGGCGGATATCAAGAGACCCAGTACTTC.

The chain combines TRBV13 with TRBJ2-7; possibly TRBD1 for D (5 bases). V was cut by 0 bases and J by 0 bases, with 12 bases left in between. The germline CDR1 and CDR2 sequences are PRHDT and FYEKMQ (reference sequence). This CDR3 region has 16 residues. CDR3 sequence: CASSLGLGQSSYEQYF. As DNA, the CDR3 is TGTGCCAGCAGCTTAGGCCTGGGGCAGAGCTCCTACGAGCAGTACTTC.